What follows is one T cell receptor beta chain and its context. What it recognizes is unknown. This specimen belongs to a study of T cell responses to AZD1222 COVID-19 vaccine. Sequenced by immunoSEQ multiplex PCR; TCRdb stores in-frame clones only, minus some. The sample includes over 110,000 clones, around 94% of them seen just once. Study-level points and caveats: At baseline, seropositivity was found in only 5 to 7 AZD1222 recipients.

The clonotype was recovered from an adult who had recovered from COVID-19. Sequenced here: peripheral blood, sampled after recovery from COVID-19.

The CDR3 spells CASSLGTGYSGNTIYF. For the CDR3, the DNA is TGTGCCAGCAGCTTAGGGACAGGGTACTCTGGAAACACCATATATTTT. The V gene is TRBV7-6, the J gene TRBJ1-3; 8 bases fit TRBD1. Per germline, CDR1 SGHVS and CDR2 FNYEAQ. The CDR3 extends over 16 amino acids. The V and J ends lost 1 base and 0 bases, in that order; junction bases with no gene match: 2.